What follows are 29 T cell receptor beta chains derived from one specimen sequenced in a study of blood T cell repertoires in COVID-19. Profiled with immunoSEQ multiplex PCR; TCRdb holds only in-frame clones, not every one. The table lists a few hundred thousand clones, nearly 85% of them singletons. The sample was peripheral blood. Every receptor here comes from a young woman with COVID-19, enrolled during active disease.

The V and J genes are TRBV7-2 and TRBJ2-5, with TRBD2 matching 8 bases. The germline CDR1 and CDR2 sequences are SGHTA and FQGNSA. CDR3 length equals 14 residues. J gave up 9 bases and V 5 bases, and 11 bases lay outside the gene matches. The CDR3 reads CASSARREGQAQYF. In DNA, the CDR3 is TGTGCCAGCAGCGCGCGTCGGGAGGGCCAGGCCCAGTACTTC.

The chain couples TRBV6-5 to TRBJ1-3, with D perhaps TRBD1 (5 bases). Trimming cost V 6 bases and J 2 bases, with 8 bases left between them. This CDR3 region has 13 residues. Germline CDR1 is MNHEY and CDR2 is SVGAGI. The CDR3 loop reads CASRGTAGNTIYF. The CDR3 coding sequence is TGTGCCAGCAGGGGGACTGCTGGAAACACCATATATTTT.

The CDR3 nucleotides read TGTGCCAGCAGCCCTAATCAAGGGGGCGTGGGAGGCTACACCTTC. Translation: CASSPNQGGVGGYTF. The chain combines TRBV7-9 with TRBJ1-2, with 7 nucleotides matching TRBD1. The germline gives CDR1 SEHNR, CDR2 FQNEAQ (reference sequence). The CDR3 length is 15 residues. The ends lost 5 bases at V and 8 bases at J; junction bases unmatched: 14.

V usage is TRBV7-2 and J usage is TRBJ2-1; no clear D gene. In germline, CDR1 is SGHTA, CDR2 FQGNSA. V dropped 7 bases and J dropped 7 bases, with 14 bases sitting between them. The CDR3 is 13 amino acids. The CDR3 reads CASTLPGRNEQFF. The CDR3 nucleotides read TGTGCCAGCACCCTACCGGGTAGGAATGAGCAGTTCTTC.

The chain recombines TRBV7-2 with TRBJ1-6; a weak D match, TRBD1 (5 bases). This CDR3 has 17 amino acids. Germline CDR1 reads SGHTA; CDR2 reads FQGNSA. V was trimmed by 2 bases and J by 1 base, leaving 12 bases between them. The CDR3 nucleotides are TGTGCCAGCAGCTTAATGCAACGGGGGTCCTATAATTCACCCCTCCACTTT. Translation gives CASSLMQRGSYNSPLHF.

This clone was observed a handful of times. The gene calls are TRBV29-1 and TRBJ1-2; 8 bases map to TRBD1. CDR1 is SQVTM, CDR2 ANQGSEA, per germline. CDR3 length: 11 amino acids. V gave up 6 bases and J gave up 7 bases; unmatched junction bases: 4. This CDR3 is CSVVDRGGYTF. The CDR3 region has the DNA TGCAGCGTCGTCGACAGGGGTGGCTACACCTTC. Full variable domain (rest looked up from reference TRBV29-1 and TRBJ1-2): SAVISQKPSRDICQRGTSLTIQCQVDSQVTMMFWYRQQPGQSLTLIATANQGSEATYESGFVIDKFPISRPNLTFSTLTVSNMSPEDSSIYLCSVVDRGGYTFGSGTRLTVV.

This chain joins TRBV11-2 and TRBJ2-1, with 14 bases identical to TRBD2. Germline V lookup: CDR1 SGHAT, CDR2 FQNNGV. The junction had 7 bases not matched to a gene; V was cut back by 5 bases and J by 7 bases. This CDR3 has 16 residues. As DNA, the CDR3 is TGTGCCAGCAGCACCAGACTAGCGGGGGGGAGGAATGAGCAGTTCTTC. Protein sequence: CASSTRLAGGRNEQFF.

The J gene is TRBJ2-5, the V gene TRBV4-3, with a possible D match to TRBD1 (6 bases). Deletions cut 3 bases from V and 3 bases from J, with 20 bases between. The CDR3 totals 17 residues. Germline V CDR1 and CDR2: LGHNA, YSLEER. In DNA, the CDR3 is TGCGCCAGCAGCCAGGCCTCTCCCGCCAGGGGAAAAGAGACCCAGTACTTC. This encodes CASSQASPARGKETQYF.

J is TRBJ1-1 and V is TRBV7-2; D is undetermined. The V end was cut by 4 bases, the J end by 2 bases, with 14 bases between. The CDR3 has 15 amino acids. Germline assignment: CDR1 SGHTA and CDR2 FQGNSA. The CDR3 region has the DNA TGTGCCAGCAGCTCCGACCCGAGGGTCAACACTGAAGCTTTCTTT. Its translation is CASSSDPRVNTEAFF.

The V and J genes are TRBV12-3 or TRBV12-4 and TRBJ2-7; TRBD1 is a possible D gene (5 bases). This CDR3 is built from 13 residues. Trimming took 3 bases from V and 7 from J, leaving 13 bases between them. CDR3 sequence reads: CASSFLGRREQYF. The CDR3, as DNA: TGTGCCAGCAGTTTTCTGGGGCGACGGGAGCAGTACTTC.

This sequence joins TRBV9 and TRBJ1-1, with 7 nucleotides matching TRBD1. CDR3 length equals 17 residues. The germline CDR1 and CDR2 sequences are SGDLS and YYNGEE. The trim removed 4 bases at V and 0 bases at J, leaving 12 bases unmatched. The CDR3 nucleotides read TGTGCCAGCAGCCCTCGGGACAGTTGGATTATGAACACTGAAGCTTTCTTT. Its translation: CASSPRDSWIMNTEAFF.

This clone was observed a single time. The chain couples TRBV7-8 to TRBJ1-1; no reliable D call. This CDR3 contains 16 residues. Looked up from germline, CDR1 is SGHVS and CDR2 is FQNEAQ. Trimming took 5 bases from V and 0 from J, leaving 16 bases between them. The CDR3 DNA is TGTGCCAGCAGCCCCACCTCGGGGAGAATGAACACTGAAGCTTTCTTT. It is translated as CASSPTSGRMNTEAFF.

This CDR3 reads CASSGTSGKASSYNEQFF. CDR3 coding DNA: TGTGCCAGCAGCGGGACTAGCGGGAAGGCGAGCTCCTACAATGAGCAGTTCTTC. The V call is TRBV7-9, the J call TRBJ2-1, with 13 bases that match TRBD2. The ends lost 5 bases at V and 0 bases at J; junction bases unmatched: 7. CDR1 and CDR2 (germline): SEHNR, FQNEAQ (reference sequence). The CDR3 runs 18 residues.

The rearrangement links TRBV18 to TRBJ2-5; possibly TRBD1 for D (6 bases). Looked up from germline, CDR1 is KGHSH and CDR2 is LQKENI. The CDR3 is 14 amino acids. Trimming left V 0 bases short and J 7 bases short, with 12 bases between. CDR3 residues: CASSPPGTRGTQYF. The CDR3 DNA follows: TGTGCCAGCTCACCACCGGGGACCAGGGGGACCCAGTACTTC.

The chain recombines TRBV11-3 with TRBJ2-1; 12 nucleotides agree with TRBD2. Trimming removed 3 bases from V and 5 bases from J; junction bases left unmatched: 2. This CDR3 is 15 amino acids long. CDR1 and CDR2 from the germline V gene are SGHNT and YENEEA. CDR3 DNA sequence: TGTGCCAGCAGCTTTAGGACTAGCGGGAACAATGAGCAGTTCTTC. This translates into CASSFRTSGNNEQFF. The whole variable domain, filled in from reference TRBV11-3 and TRBJ2-1, reads EAGVVQSPRYKIIEKKQPVAFWCNPISGHNTLYWYLQNLGQGPELLIRYENEEAVDDSQLPKDRFSAERLKGVDSTLKIQPAELGDSAVYLCASSFRTSGNNEQFFGPGTRLTVL.

This sequence joins TRBV7-9 and TRBJ1-5, with 7 bases that match TRBD1. Germline CDR1 reads SEHNR; CDR2 reads FQNEAQ (reference sequence). V shed 5 bases, J shed 4 bases, and the junction held 5 bases outside the gene matches. The CDR3 has 14 residues. In DNA, the CDR3 is TGTGCCAGCAGCCAGACAGGGAAAAATCAGCCCCAGCATTTT. Translated, it gives CASSQTGKNQPQHF.

This clone is a singleton in its sample. The chain is built from TRBV9 and TRBJ1-1; D is unclear. The CDR3 consists of 13 residues. CDR1 and CDR2 from the germline V gene are SGDLS and YYNGEE. V lost 3 bases to trimming and J lost 0 bases, with 6 bases between them. The CDR3 DNA is TGTGCCAGCAGCGCGCAGGTGAACACTGAAGCTTTCTTT. It encodes CASSAQVNTEAFF.

The table lists this clone with a count of one. V gene TRBV5-6 combines with J gene TRBJ1-3; D possibly corresponds to TRBD1 (6 bases). Germline CDR1 is SGHDT and CDR2 is YYEEEE. V shed 4 bases and J shed 0 bases, with 14 bases lying between them. CDR3 length: 16 residues. In DNA form, the CDR3 reads TGTGCCAGCAGCCTAACGGGGGGCAGCTCTGGAAACACCATATATTTT. Translating gives CASSLTGGSSGNTIYF. Full variable domain (outside the CDR3, taken from reference TRBV5-6 and TRBJ1-3): DAGVTQSPTHLIKTRGQQVTLRCSPKSGHDTVSWYQQALGQGPQFIFQYYEEEERQRGNFPDRFSGHQFPNYSSELNVNALLLGDSALYLCASSLTGGSSGNTIYFGEGSWLTVV.

The rearrangement links TRBV27 to TRBJ2-3; 11 positions agree with TRBD2. V was pared by 6 bases and J by 6 bases, with 8 bases of the junction left unmatched. CDR1 and CDR2 from the germline V gene are MNHEY and SMNVEV (reference sequence). This CDR3 is built from 15 residues. The CDR3 loop is CASRDSGGAVDTQYF. In DNA, the CDR3 is TGTGCCAGCAGGGATAGCGGGGGGGCCGTCGATACGCAGTATTTT.

This chain connects TRBV5-1 to TRBJ1-4; D remains unclear. Germline values: CDR1 SGHRS, CDR2 YFSETQ. The V and J ends lost 0 bases and 3 bases respectively, with 9 bases between them. The length of the CDR3 is 15 residues. CDR3 nucleotide sequence: TGCGCCAGCAGCTTGGCGGCCGCGGCTAATGAAAAACTGTTTTTT. Its protein product is CASSLAAAANEKLFF.

This clone was found a few times. Written as DNA, the CDR3 is TGCAGCGCCCAGGGTTCTTGGTATGGCTACACCTTC. It codes for CSAQGSWYGYTF. The chain carries TRBV29-1 and TRBJ1-2; the D gene is possibly TRBD1 (5 bases). V lost 7 bases, J lost 5 bases, and 14 bases lay in between. The CDR3 length is 12 residues. Per germline, CDR1 SQVTM and CDR2 ANQGSEA.

The rearrangement joins TRBV10-3 to TRBJ1-3; tentatively, D is TRBD1 (6 bases). Germline V gives CDR1 ENHRY, CDR2 SYGVKD. The V end was cut by 6 bases, the J end by 2 bases, with 8 bases between. The CDR3 length is 13 residues. This chain's CDR3 is CAIRGTTGNTIYF. DNA for the CDR3: TGTGCCATCAGGGGGACAACTGGAAACACCATATATTTT.

This chain uses TRBV5-4 with TRBJ1-6; 9 nucleotides line up with TRBD1. V shed 1 base and J 5 bases; nucleotides not matched to a gene: 4. This CDR3 has 16 amino acids. The germline V gene has CDR1 SGHNT and CDR2 YYREEE (reference sequence). CDR3: CASSLLTGGNNSPLHF. DNA of the CDR3: TGTGCCAGCAGCTTGTTAACAGGGGGCAATAATTCACCCCTCCACTTT.

V is TRBV7-2 and J is TRBJ2-3; D possibly corresponds to TRBD1 (6 bases). V lost 2 bases and J lost 3, with 12 bases in between. CDR3 length: 15 residues. CDR1 and CDR2 (germline): SGHTA, FQGNSA. The CDR3 region has the DNA TGTGCCAGCAGCTTATCTTCAACAGGGACAGATACGCAGTATTTT. Translation: CASSLSSTGTDTQYF.

The CDR3 coding sequence is TGTGCCAGCAGCTTGGGGGGTCAGGGGCAGACCCAGTACTTC. Translated: CASSLGGQGQTQYF. The chain is built from TRBV5-6 and TRBJ2-5; D might be TRBD1 (6 bases). V was shortened by 0 bases and J by 6 bases, with 12 bases between the two germline ends. The CDR3 extends over 14 amino acids. Germline V gene data show CDR1 as SGHDT and CDR2 as YYEEEE.

Here the CDR3 reads CASGSIAGAVGELFF. DNA for the CDR3: TGTGCTAGTGGTTCGATAGCGGGAGCAGTCGGGGAGCTGTTTTTT. The chain joins TRBV12-5 to TRBJ2-2; 9 bases align to TRBD2. Trimming at V came to 4 bases and at J to 7 bases, leaving 7 bases not matched to a gene. Germline CDR1 reads LGHNT; CDR2 reads FRNRAP. The CDR3 extends over 15 amino acids.

This clone turned up a few times. The chain links TRBV11-2 to TRBJ2-2; D may be TRBD2 (6 bases). Germline V gene lookup returns CDR1 SGHAT and CDR2 FQNNGV. With 1 base removed from V and 6 bases from J, the gap between germline ends came to 9 bases. The CDR3 sequence is 14 residues long. The CDR3 bases are TGTGCCAGCAGCTTAGTGACTAGTGCCGGGGAGCTGTTTTTT. This sequence encodes CASSLVTSAGELFF.

This chain connects TRBV5-1 to TRBJ2-3; 7 bases align to TRBD2. In germline, CDR1 is SGHRS, CDR2 YFSETQ. The CDR3 contains 17 residues. V lost 4 bases, J lost 0 bases, and 11 bases stayed unmatched. The CDR3 DNA sequence: TGCGCCAGCAGCCCGGGCATAAGCGGGATGAGCACAGATACGCAGTATTTT. As protein: CASSPGISGMSTDTQYF.

The V and J genes are TRBV5-6 and TRBJ2-7; possible D gene TRBD1, 6 bases. The CDR3 contains 14 residues. Trimming cost V 2 bases and J 2 bases, with 11 bases left between them. Germline CDR1 reads SGHDT; CDR2 reads YYEEEE. Here the CDR3 reads CASSFPGDTYEQYF. The CDR3 DNA sequence: TGTGCCAGCAGCTTCCCTGGGGACACCTACGAGCAGTACTTC. The full variable domain, completed using reference TRBV5-6 and TRBJ2-7, is DAGVTQSPTHLIKTRGQQVTLRCSPKSGHDTVSWYQQALGQGPQFIFQYYEEEERQRGNFPDRFSGHQFPNYSSELNVNALLLGDSALYLCASSFPGDTYEQYFGPGTRLTVT.